A single T cell receptor (beta chain) is shown here with its context. The antigen remains unidentified. This record belongs to a study of regulatory and conventional T cells in RAG deficiency. Study-level results: In Omenn syndrome, Treg and Tconv repertoires overlapped >90%. Treg unique TCR beta sequences were about 100-fold fewer in Omenn syndrome and CID/AS patients than controls.

Clones were sequenced by immunoSEQ multiplex PCR, and TCRdb holds only the in-frame ones, with some missing. The sample lists around 37,000 clones; 70% to 90% were seen once. This CDR3 comprises 14 residues. The V gene's germline CDR1 is MGHRA and CDR2 YSYEKL. Losses at the gene ends were 3 bases for V and 4 bases for J; bases not matched to a gene: 2. This sample was shared with a second study, whose subject was regulatory T cells. As reported in that work: Primers: 52 TRBV forward and 13 TRBJ reverse. In patients, unique TRB V-J pairs were restricted and V/J usage skewed, especially in Tregs.

The sequence was collected from a human donor in good health. The sequenced sample was CD8+ T cells sorted from blood. This chain joins TRBV4-1 and TRBJ2-2; 7 bases are shared with TRBD1. The CDR3 reads CASSQTGSTGELFF. The CDR3 DNA reads as TGCGCCAGCAGCCAGACAGGGAGCACCGGGGAGCTGTTTTTT.